This T cell receptor (beta chain) was retrieved from a study of T-cell memory formation after mild COVID-19. Regarding the study as a whole: The appearance of some responding clones in pre-infection memory suggested that cross-reactive memory joined.

With regard to this clonotype: Its antigen remains unknown.

With constant-segment primers, 5'RACE yielded cDNA libraries of TCR alpha and TCR beta that carried sample barcodes and UMIs. TCRdb reprocessed the 5' RACE reads via MiXCR and lists one record per CDR3 protein. The sample records about 390,000 distinct CDR3 sequences, roughly 20% being singletons. V gave up 4 bases and J gave up 8 bases, with 18 bases separating them. Germline CDR1 SEHNR, CDR2 FQNEAQ (reference sequence). The CDR3 runs 15 residues. Material: PBMCs or a T cell subset sorted from them (not recorded which). The receptor's source is an adult woman who had mild COVID-19 (a few samples of this study predate the infection). Cell type and time point are not known. The V call is TRBV7-9, the J call TRBJ2-4; either TRBD1 or TRBD2 may supply D (6 bases each). DNA of the CDR3: TGTGCCAGCAGCTCGGTAGGGGGGCCGTGGGACATTCAGTACTTC. Amino acids: CASSSVGGPWDIQYF.